This T cell receptor (beta chain) appears in the sequencing data of a study of identical twins. The donors were all healthy and Caucasian. TCRdb fed the 5' RACE reads into MiXCR, producing one record per CDR3 protein. The table includes about 240,000 distinct CDR3 sequences, 10% detected once. Germline loops: CDR1 SQVTM, CDR2 ANQGSEA. This CDR3 has 15 residues. V trimming: 3 bases; J trimming: 2 bases; junction bases outside the gene matches: 8. This clonotype was observed at least ten times. The TCR was taken from a man in his fifties in good health. Source material: memory T cells sorted from blood. The chain recombines TRBV29-1 with TRBJ2-3, with 7 bases lining up with TRBD2. This CDR3 reads CSVDSAGRYTDTQYF. The CDR3 DNA reads as TGCAGCGTTGATTCAGCGGGAAGATACACAGATACGCAGTATTTT.